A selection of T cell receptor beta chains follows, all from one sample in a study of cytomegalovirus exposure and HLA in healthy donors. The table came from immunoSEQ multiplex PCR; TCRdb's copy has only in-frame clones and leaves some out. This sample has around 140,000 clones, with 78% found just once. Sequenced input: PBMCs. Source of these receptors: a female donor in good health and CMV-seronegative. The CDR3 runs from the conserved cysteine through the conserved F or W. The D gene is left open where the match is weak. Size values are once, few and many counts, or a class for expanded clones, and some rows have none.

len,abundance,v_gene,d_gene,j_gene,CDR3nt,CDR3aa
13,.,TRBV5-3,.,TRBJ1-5,TGTGCCAGACGGGGTGGTCACGATCAGCCCCAGCATTTT,CARRGGHDQPQHF
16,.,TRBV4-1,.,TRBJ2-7,TGCGCCAGCAGCCAAGCGAGGCAGGGAGGATTTAGCGAGCAGTACTTC,CASSQARQGGFSEQYF
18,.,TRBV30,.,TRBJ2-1,TGTGCCTGGAGTCCCCCTTCCTCGAGCGCGCTCCTTTACAATGAGCAGTTCTTC,CAWSPPSSSALLYNEQFF
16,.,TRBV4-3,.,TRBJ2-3,TGCGCCAGCAGCCAAGATTTTGGCAGGGGTGGAGATACGCAGTATTTT,CASSQDFGRGGDTQYF
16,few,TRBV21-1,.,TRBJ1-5,TGTGCCAACCGAACTACAGGGGGCTATAGCAATCAGCCCCAGCATTTT,CANRTTGGYSNQPQHF
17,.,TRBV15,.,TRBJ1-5,TGTGCCACCAGCAGTCGGCGGCAGGGGACGCGCAATCAGCCCCAGCATTTT,CATSSRRQGTRNQPQHF
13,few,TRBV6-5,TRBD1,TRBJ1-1,TGTGCCAGCAGACTGACAGGGGGCACTGAAGCTTTCTTT,CASRLTGGTEAFF
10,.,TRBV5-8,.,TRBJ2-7,TGTGCCAGCAGCTGGTACGAGCAGTACTTC,CASSWYEQYF
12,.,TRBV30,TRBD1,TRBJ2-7,TGTGCCTGGAGTGCACAGGGGAACGAGCAGTACTTC,CAWSAQGNEQYF
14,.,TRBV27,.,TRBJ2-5,TGTGCCAGCAGTTTAATCGGAGGACAAGAGACCCAGTACTTC,CASSLIGGQETQYF
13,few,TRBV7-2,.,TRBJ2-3,TGTGCCAGCAGGACGGGGGTTGGAGATACGCAGTATTTT,CASRTGVGDTQYF
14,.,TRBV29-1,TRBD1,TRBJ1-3,TGCAGCGCTGGGGGACAGGACTCTGGAAACACCATATATTTT,CSAGGQDSGNTIYF
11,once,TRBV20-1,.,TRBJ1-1,TGCAGTGCCCAACTTAACACTGAAGCTTTCTTT,CSAQLNTEAFF
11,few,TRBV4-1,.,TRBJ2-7,TGCGCCAGCAGCCAAAGGGAGGAGCAGTACTTC,CASSQREEQYF
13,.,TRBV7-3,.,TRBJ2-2,TGTGCCAGCAGCCGGACTTCTCTGGGGGAGCTGTTTTTT,CASSRTSLGELFF
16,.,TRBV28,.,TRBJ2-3,TGTGCCAGCAGTCTGGGACTGATCTCTAGCACAGATACGCAGTATTTT,CASSLGLISSTDTQYF
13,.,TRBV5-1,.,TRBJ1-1,TGCGCCAGCAGCTTGGCAGTGAACACTGAAGCTTTCTTT,CASSLAVNTEAFF
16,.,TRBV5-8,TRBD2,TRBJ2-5,TGTGCCAGCAGCCCTAGGCGGGAGGGCCTTCAAGAGACCCAGTACTTC,CASSPRREGLQETQYF
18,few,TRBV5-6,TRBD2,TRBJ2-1,TGTGCCAGCAGCTCCCAGAAGAGCGGGGGGTACTCCTACAATGAGCAGTTCTTC,CASSSQKSGGYSYNEQFF
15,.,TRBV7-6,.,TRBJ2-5,TGTGCCAGCATCCCCCTCCGGTCTAGCCCAAAGACCCAGTACTTC,CASIPLRSSPKTQYF
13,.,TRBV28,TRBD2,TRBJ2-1,TGTGCCGTTGTGGGAGGGCCCTCTAGGGAGCAGTTCTTC,CAVVGGPSREQFF
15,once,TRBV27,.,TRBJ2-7,TGTGCCAGCCGCACCACCTACAGTGTAACAAACGAGCAGTACTTC,CASRTTYSVTNEQYF
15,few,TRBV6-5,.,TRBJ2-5,TGTGCCAGCAGTAAGAATACAAACAGAGGGGAGACCCAGTACTTC,CASSKNTNRGETQYF
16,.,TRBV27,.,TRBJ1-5,TGTGCCAGCAGTGAAATCCCAGGACGGGAGAATCAGCCCCAGCATTTT,CASSEIPGRENQPQHF
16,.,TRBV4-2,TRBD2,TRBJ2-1,TGTGCCAGCAGCCAGGCAACTAGCGGGACGTACAATGAGCAGTTCTTC,CASSQATSGTYNEQFF
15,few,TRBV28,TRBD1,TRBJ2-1,TGTGCCAGCAGATCCGGGACAGGGATCTCCAATGAGCAGTTCTTC,CASRSGTGISNEQFF
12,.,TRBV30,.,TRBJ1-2,TGTGCCTGGACCCCGGGAGGCTATGGCTACACCTTC,CAWTPGGYGYTF
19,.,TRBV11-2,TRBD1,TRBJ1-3,TGTGCCAGCAGCCACATGGGGTTTTGGGACAGCACCACTTCGAACACCATATATTTT,CASSHMGFWDSTTSNTIYF
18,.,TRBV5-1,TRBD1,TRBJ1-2,TGCGCCAGCAGCTTAGAGGGCAAAAGAGGGGACAGGGGCAATGGCTACACCTTC,CASSLEGKRGDRGNGYTF
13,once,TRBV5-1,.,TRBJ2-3,TGCGCCAGCAGCTCGAACCCCAGGGATACGCAGTATTTT,CASSSNPRDTQYF
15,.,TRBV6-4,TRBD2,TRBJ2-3,TGTGCCAGCAGTGAATTAGCGGGAGAGGCAGATACGCAGTATTTT,CASSELAGEADTQYF
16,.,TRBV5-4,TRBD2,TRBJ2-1,TGTGCCAGCAGATTGACACCGGGACTAGCGGCGAATGAGCAGTTCTTC,CASRLTPGLAANEQFF
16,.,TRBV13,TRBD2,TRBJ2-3,TGTGCCAGCAGCCGGCTTGATAGCGGGAGCACAGATACGCAGTATTTT,CASSRLDSGSTDTQYF
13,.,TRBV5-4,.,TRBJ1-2,TGTGCCAGCAGCTTGGTACCAGGAAGGGGCTACACCTTC,CASSLVPGRGYTF
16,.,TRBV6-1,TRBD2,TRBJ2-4,TGTGCCAGCAGTGAGAGGTTTGGGACTAATGGAGACATTCAGTACTTC,CASSERFGTNGDIQYF
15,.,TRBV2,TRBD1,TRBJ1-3,TGTGCCAGCAGTGAAGTTCGGACAGGACGAAACACCATATATTTT,CASSEVRTGRNTIYF
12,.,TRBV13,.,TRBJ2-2,TGTGCCAGCAGTCCTCCCACCGGGGAGCTGTTTTTT,CASSPPTGELFF
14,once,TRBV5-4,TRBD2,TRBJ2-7,TGTGCCAGCAGCTTCGGGACTAGAGCCTACGAGCAGTACTTC,CASSFGTRAYEQYF
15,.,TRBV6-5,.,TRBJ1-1,TGTGCCAGCAGTTACTCGAATGCAGAGAACACTGAAGCTTTCTTT,CASSYSNAENTEAFF
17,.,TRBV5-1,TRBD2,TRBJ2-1,TGCGCCAGCAGCTTGGCAGTGGGACTAGCGGGATACAATGAGCAGTTCTTC,CASSLAVGLAGYNEQFF
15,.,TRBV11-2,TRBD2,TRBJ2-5,TGTGCCAGCAGCTTATTTAGCGGGGGACAAGAGACCCAGTACTTC,CASSLFSGGQETQYF
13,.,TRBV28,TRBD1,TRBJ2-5,TGTGCCAGCAGTCTCGGGACAGAAGAGACCCAGTACTTC,CASSLGTEETQYF
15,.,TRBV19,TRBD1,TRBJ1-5,TGTGCCAGTAGGACAGGGGGCTTTAATTTGCAGCCCCAGCATTTT,CASRTGGFNLQPQHF
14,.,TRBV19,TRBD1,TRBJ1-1,TGTGCCACCCTCCCCAGGGGGGAGAACACTGAAGCTTTCTTT,CATLPRGENTEAFF
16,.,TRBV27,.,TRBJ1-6,TGTGCCAGCAGTTTACGGGACGGGGGATTTAATTCACCCCTCCACTTT,CASSLRDGGFNSPLHF
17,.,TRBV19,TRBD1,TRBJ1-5,TGTGCCAGTAGTGGAGGGACAGGGTTCATTCGCAATCAGCCCCAGCATTTT,CASSGGTGFIRNQPQHF
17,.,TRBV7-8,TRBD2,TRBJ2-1,TGTGCCAGCAGCCGTAACCTGGTACTAGCGGGAGGGAATGAGCAGTTCTTC,CASSRNLVLAGGNEQFF
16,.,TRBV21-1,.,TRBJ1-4,TGTGCCAGCAGCAGGAGCACAGGGAGGGCTAATGAAAAACTGTTTTTT,CASSRSTGRANEKLFF
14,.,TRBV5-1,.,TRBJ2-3,TGCGCCAGCCAAGGTCGGACAGGCACAGATACGCAGTATTTT,CASQGRTGTDTQYF
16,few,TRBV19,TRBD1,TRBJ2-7,TGTGCCAGTAGTCGATTCTCCGGGACAGGGAACTACGAGCAGTACTTC,CASSRFSGTGNYEQYF
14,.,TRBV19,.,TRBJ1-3,TGTGCCAGTATGCGGGGCTTCCCTGGAAACACCATATATTTT,CASMRGFPGNTIYF
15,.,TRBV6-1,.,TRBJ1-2,TGTGCCAGCAGCAAAGTCGCACTAGGCGACTATGGCTACACCTTC,CASSKVALGDYGYTF
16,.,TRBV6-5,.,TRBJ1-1,TGTGCCAGCAGTTACTCAGGGTGGAGGGGAAACACTGAAGCTTTCTTT,CASSYSGWRGNTEAFF
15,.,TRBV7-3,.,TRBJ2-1,TGTGCCAGCAGCCCGGACAGCCTATCCTACAATGAGCAGTTCTTC,CASSPDSLSYNEQFF